This T cell receptor beta chain was recovered during a study of T-cell memory formation after mild COVID-19. The CDR3 has 16 amino acids. Germline loops: CDR1 KGHDR, CDR2 SFDVKD. The V and J ends lost 4 bases and 3 bases, in that order; junction bases with no gene match: 4. TCRdb reanalysed the 5' RACE reads using MiXCR and keeps one entry per CDR3 protein. The table has some 450,000 distinct CDR3 sequences, roughly 17% seen once; the top ten hold around a fifth. This clonotype was seen only a few times. Sequences were obtained from PBMCs or a T cell subset sorted from them (not recorded which). This TCR derives from a man aged 18 to 29 who had mild COVID-19 (a few samples of this study predate the infection). Cell type and time point are not known. V is TRBV24-1 and J is TRBJ2-3; 12 positions agree with TRBD2. DNA of the CDR3: TGTGCCACCAGTGAGACCGGACTAGCGGGGACAGATACGCAGTATTTT. This translates into CATSETGLAGTDTQYF.